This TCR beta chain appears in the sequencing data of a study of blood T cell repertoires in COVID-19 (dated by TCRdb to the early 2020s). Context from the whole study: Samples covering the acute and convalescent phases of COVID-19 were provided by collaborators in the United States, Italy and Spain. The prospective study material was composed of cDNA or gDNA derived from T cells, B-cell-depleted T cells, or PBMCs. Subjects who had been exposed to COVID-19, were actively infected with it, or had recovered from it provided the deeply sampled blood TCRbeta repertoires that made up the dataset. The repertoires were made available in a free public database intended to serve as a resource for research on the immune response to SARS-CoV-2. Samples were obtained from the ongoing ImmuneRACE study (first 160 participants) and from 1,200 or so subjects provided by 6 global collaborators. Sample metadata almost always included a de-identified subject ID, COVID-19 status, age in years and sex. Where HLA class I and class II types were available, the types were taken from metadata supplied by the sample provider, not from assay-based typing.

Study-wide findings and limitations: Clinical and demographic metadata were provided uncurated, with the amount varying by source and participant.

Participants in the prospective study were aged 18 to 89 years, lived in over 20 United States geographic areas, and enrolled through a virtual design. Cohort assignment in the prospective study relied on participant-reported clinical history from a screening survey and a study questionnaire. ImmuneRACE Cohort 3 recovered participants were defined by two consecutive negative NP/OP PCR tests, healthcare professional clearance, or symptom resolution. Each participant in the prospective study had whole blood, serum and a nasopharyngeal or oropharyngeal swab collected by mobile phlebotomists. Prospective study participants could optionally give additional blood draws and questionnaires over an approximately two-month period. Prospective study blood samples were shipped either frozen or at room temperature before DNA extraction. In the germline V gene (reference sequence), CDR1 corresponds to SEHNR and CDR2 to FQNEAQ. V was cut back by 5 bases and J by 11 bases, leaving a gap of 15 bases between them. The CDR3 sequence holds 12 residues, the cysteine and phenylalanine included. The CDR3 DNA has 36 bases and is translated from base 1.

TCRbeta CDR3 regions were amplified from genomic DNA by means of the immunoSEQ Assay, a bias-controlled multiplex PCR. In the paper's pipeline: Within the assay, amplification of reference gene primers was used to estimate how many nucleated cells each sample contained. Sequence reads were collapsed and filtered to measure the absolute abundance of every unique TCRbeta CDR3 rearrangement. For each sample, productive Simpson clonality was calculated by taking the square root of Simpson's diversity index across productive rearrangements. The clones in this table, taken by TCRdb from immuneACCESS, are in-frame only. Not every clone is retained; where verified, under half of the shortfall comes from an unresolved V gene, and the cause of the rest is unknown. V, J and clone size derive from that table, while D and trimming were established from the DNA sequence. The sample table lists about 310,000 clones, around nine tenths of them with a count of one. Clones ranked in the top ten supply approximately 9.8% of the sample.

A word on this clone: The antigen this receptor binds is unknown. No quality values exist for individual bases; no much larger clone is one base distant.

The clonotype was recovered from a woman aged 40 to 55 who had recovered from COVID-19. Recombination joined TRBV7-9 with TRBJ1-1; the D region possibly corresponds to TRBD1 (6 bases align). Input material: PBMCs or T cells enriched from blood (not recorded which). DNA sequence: TGTGCCAGCAGCCAGATTTCGGGGGGCGCTTTCTTT. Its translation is CASSQISGGAFF.